The clone carrying this T cell receptor beta chain was counted between two and nine times. The data stem from a study of T cell repertoires in cytomegalovirus infection. As for the study in general: An indication of both CMV infection and matching HLA type came from public TCR beta signatures.

MiXCR, applied by TCRdb to the reads, yields one record per CDR3 protein. The sample has 630,000 or so distinct CDR3 sequences, less than 25% seen once; the top ten hold 8%. Trimming removed 2 bases from V and 5 bases from J, with 15 bases in between. This CDR3 is built from 15 residues. Germline V gene sequence: CDR1 SEHNR, CDR2 FQNEAQ (reference sequence). Specimen: CD8+ T cells from PBMCs. The receptor was isolated from a human donor in good health (CMV status not recorded). Some clones in this sample may be carry-over from other donors' samples. The chain has TRBV7-9 and TRBJ1-1; D is uncertain. In nucleotides, the CDR3 is TGTGCCAGCAGCTTAATCCTGGGCGGGTATACTGAAGCTTTCTTT. Its protein product is CASSLILGGYTEAFF.